This section outlines one T cell receptor beta chain sequence together with its context. Its target is unknown. TCRdb reprocessed the RT-PCR reads with MiXCR, giving one entry per CDR3 protein. The sample holds over 800,000 distinct CDR3 sequences, 20% to 25% seen once. V lost 1 base to trimming and J lost 4 bases, with 10 bases between them. CDR3 length equals 15 residues. Per the germline V gene, CDR1 is SGHTA and CDR2 is FQGNSA. These data come from a study of response to subunit inactivated influenza vaccine. The study's findings and limits: Authors suggested each seasonal flu vaccination may recruit only limited numbers of new T cells.

The sequenced sample was PBMCs from blood, obtained 5 to 6 days after vaccination. The receptor's source is a man aged 50-59 years who received an inactivated influenza vaccine. The chain employs TRBV7-2 and TRBJ2-2; the D call may be TRBD1 or TRBD2 (6 bases each). The CDR3 coding sequence is TGTGCCAGCAGCTTAGTCAGGGGAGGCACCGGGGAGCTGTTTTTT. The encoded protein is CASSLVRGGTGELFF.